This entry lists 27 T cell receptor beta chains sequenced from one sample in a study of shared clonotypes between healthy human individuals. Measured with immunoSEQ multiplex PCR; TCRdb has only the in-frame clones, and not every one. The profile shows roughly 640,000 clones, around 97% of them singletons. The specimen was naive CD4+ T cells sorted from blood. Subset defined: CD45RA+ positively selected. Receptors originate from a woman between 25 and 40 years old in good health.

The chain carries TRBV28 and TRBJ2-2, with TRBD2 matching 13 bases. Unmatched junction bases numbered 14, after V lost 5 bases and J lost 8 bases. Germline CDR1 is MDHEN and CDR2 is SYDVKM. The CDR3 is 18 amino acids. The CDR3 reads CASSLPLWTSGRSGELFF. CDR3 nucleotides: TGTGCCAGCAGTCTCCCCCTCTGGACTAGCGGGAGATCAGGGGAGCTGTTTTTT.

The chain carries TRBV27 and TRBJ1-2, with 9 bases fitting TRBD1. V lost 4 bases, J lost 5 bases, and 8 bases stayed unmatched. The CDR3 extends over 15 amino acids. CDR1 is MNHEY and CDR2 is SMNVEV in the germline V gene (reference sequence). CDR3 sequence reads: CASSSPGQGTYGYTF. The DNA for the CDR3 is TGTGCCAGCAGTTCCCCGGGACAGGGAACTTATGGCTACACCTTC.

Points on this clone: This CDR3 is also generated by other DNA sequences in the sample. The chain couples TRBV19 to TRBJ2-7; 9 bases line up with TRBD2. The CDR3 spans 15 residues. Trimming cost V 1 base and J 3 bases; bases outside gene matches: 4. Germline CDR1 reads LNHDA; CDR2 reads SQIVND (reference sequence). The CDR3 sequence is CASSIAAGGSYEQYF. The CDR3 nucleotides read TGTGCCAGTAGTATAGCCGCGGGGGGGAGCTACGAGCAGTACTTC.

The V and J genes are TRBV4-1 and TRBJ2-3; D is possibly TRBD1 (7 bases). The CDR3 is made up of 17 amino acids. The germline CDR1 and CDR2 sequences are MGHRA and YSYEKL. Trimming took 1 base from V and 3 from J, leaving 17 bases between them. CDR3 protein: CASSQGGTALGTDTQYF. CDR3 DNA sequence: TGCGCCAGCAGCCAAGGCGGGACAGCCCTTGGGACAGATACGCAGTATTTT.

The chain combines TRBV25-1 with TRBJ1-3; D not certain. This CDR3 has 15 residues. Germline V gene lookup returns CDR1 MGHDK and CDR2 SYGVNS. The V and J ends lost 2 bases and 4 bases respectively, with 12 bases between them. CDR3 in DNA: TGTGCCAGCAGTGAACCGGGATCATTAGGAAACACCATATATTTT. It translates to CASSEPGSLGNTIYF.

Comment on this clone: This same CDR3 is encoded by further DNA sequences in the sample. This chain links TRBV18 with TRBJ2-3; 12 bases fit TRBD2. After removal of 3 bases from V and 3 bases from J, the junction contained 1 base not matched to a gene. Looked up from germline, CDR1 is KGHSH and CDR2 is LQKENI. The length of the CDR3 is 15 residues. The CDR3 sequence: CASSPGLAGTDTQYF. The CDR3 nucleotides are TGTGCCAGCTCACCCGGACTAGCGGGAACAGATACGCAGTATTTT.

The chain recombines TRBV28 with TRBJ1-2; 9 bases line up with TRBD1. This CDR3 contains 12 residues. The V gene end was trimmed by 3 bases and the J gene end by 13 bases; junction bases not matched to a gene: 6. Per germline, CDR1 MDHEN and CDR2 SYDVKM. Written as DNA, the CDR3 is TGTGCCAGCAGTTTTGGACAGGGGCCGGTCACCTTC. As protein: CASSFGQGPVTF.

CDR3 sequence: CSVSTGGTDTQYF. The CDR3 bases are TGCAGCGTCTCGACAGGGGGAACAGATACGCAGTATTTT. The V gene is TRBV29-1, the J gene TRBJ2-3; 9 positions agree with TRBD1. V lost 6 bases, J lost 3 bases, and 4 bases stayed unmatched. The germline CDR1 and CDR2 sequences are SQVTM and ANQGSEA. CDR3 length: 13 residues.

The genes are TRBV28 and TRBJ2-3; D may correspond to TRBD1 or TRBD2 (5 bases each). Trimming took off 8 bases at V and 3 bases at J, with 12 bases between the two ends. Per the germline V gene, CDR1 is MDHEN and CDR2 is SYDVKM. The CDR3 consists of 13 residues. The CDR3 sequence is CASSTEGTDTQYF. In DNA, the CDR3 is TGTGCCAGCTCAACCGAGGGGACAGATACGCAGTATTTT. Drawing the rest from reference TRBV28 and TRBJ2-3, the complete variable domain is DVKVTQSSRYLVKRTGEKVFLECVQDMDHENMFWYRQDPGLGLRLIYFSYDVKMKEKGDIPEGYSVSREKKERFSLILESASTNQTSMYLCASSTEGTDTQYFGPGTRLTVL.

V usage is TRBV2 and J usage is TRBJ1-4; D is uncertain. This CDR3 contains 16 residues. With 2 bases removed from V and 1 base from J, the gap between germline ends came to 11 bases. The germline V gene encodes CDR1 SNHLY and CDR2 FYNNEI. CDR3 coding DNA: TGTGCCAGCAGTGAATCGGGGATAGGAACTAATGAAAAACTGTTTTTT. Its protein product is CASSESGIGTNEKLFF. Full variable domain (remainder filled in from reference TRBV2 and TRBJ1-4): EPEVTQTPSHQVTQMGQEVILRCVPISNHLYFYWYRQILGQKVEFLVSFYNNEISEKSEIFDDQFSVERPDGSNFTLKIRSTKLEDSAMYFCASSESGIGTNEKLFFGSGTQLSVL.

The chain joins TRBV7-2 to TRBJ2-5, with TRBD1 identical over 8 bases. The germline CDR1 and CDR2 sequences are SGHTA and FQGNSA. With 5 bases clipped from V and 5 bases from J, the junction kept 13 bases outside the gene matches. The CDR3 contains 16 residues. The CDR3 nucleotides read TGTGCCAGCAGCCCTCGACAGGGGCCCAAGAGCGAGACCCAGTACTTC. As protein: CASSPRQGPKSETQYF.

The chain recombines TRBV28 with TRBJ2-7, with D tentatively TRBD1 (6 bases). The V and J ends lost 9 bases and 3 bases respectively, with 15 bases between them. The V gene's germline CDR1 is MDHEN and CDR2 SYDVKM. The CDR3 consists of 13 residues. This CDR3 is CASRKTGYYEQYF. CDR3 in DNA: TGTGCCAGTCGAAAAACAGGGTACTACGAGCAGTACTTC. The entire variable domain, with the rest obtained from reference TRBV28 and TRBJ2-7, is as follows: DVKVTQSSRYLVKRTGEKVFLECVQDMDHENMFWYRQDPGLGLRLIYFSYDVKMKEKGDIPEGYSVSREKKERFSLILESASTNQTSMYLCASRKTGYYEQYFGPGTRLTVT.

CDR3 sequence reads: CASSPLWVKNIQYF. The DNA of the CDR3 is TGTGCCAGCAGTCCACTTTGGGTAAAAAACATTCAGTACTTC. V usage is TRBV28 and J usage is TRBJ2-4; D not resolved. CDR3 size: 14 residues. The germline gives CDR1 MDHEN, CDR2 SYDVKM. The V and J ends lost 5 bases and 4 bases respectively, with 12 bases between them.

The V call is TRBV7-8, the J call TRBJ2-3; D unclear. Trimming cost V 0 bases and J 1 base, with 11 bases left between them. The CDR3 runs 16 residues. CDR1 is SGHVS and CDR2 is FQNEAQ in the germline V gene. The CDR3 DNA sequence: TGTGCCAGCAGCTTAGCGCAACGTACAGGCACAGATACGCAGTATTTT. This codes for CASSLAQRTGTDTQYF.

This chain uses TRBV2 with TRBJ2-7; 7 nucleotides line up with TRBD2. This CDR3 is 13 amino acids long. V trimming: 5 bases; J trimming: 4 bases; junction bases outside the gene matches: 5. Per the germline V gene, CDR1 is SNHLY and CDR2 is FYNNEI. The CDR3 is CASSRLAEYEQYF. CDR3 in DNA: TGTGCCAGCAGTAGGCTAGCGGAATACGAGCAGTACTTC.

The V call is TRBV5-1, the J call TRBJ1-1; possible D gene TRBD1, 6 bases. V gave up 4 bases and J gave up 0 bases, with 10 bases separating them. The CDR3 length is 14 residues. CDR1 and CDR2 from the germline V gene are SGHRS and YFSETQ. The CDR3 protein is CASSDGQLNTEAFF. The CDR3, as DNA: TGCGCCAGCAGCGACGGACAGTTGAACACTGAAGCTTTCTTT.

The V and J genes are TRBV15 and TRBJ2-3; maybe TRBD1 (6 bases). CDR1 and CDR2 (germline): LNHNV, YYDKDF (reference sequence). Trimming cost V 4 bases and J 6 bases, with 11 bases left between them. The CDR3 contains 13 residues. The CDR3 region has the DNA TGTGCCACCAGCATAAACAGGGCTGATACGCAGTATTTT. Residues: CATSINRADTQYF.

This chain links TRBV4-2 with TRBJ2-3, with a weak D call TRBD1 (6 bases). V lost 3 bases, J lost 2 bases, and 9 bases lay in between. The V gene's germline CDR1 is LGHNA and CDR2 YNFKEQ. This CDR3 has 14 amino acids. The CDR3 sequence: CASSHGQHTDTQYF. The CDR3 bases are TGTGCCAGCAGCCATGGACAGCACACAGATACGCAGTATTTT.

The rearrangement joins TRBV11-2 to TRBJ1-3; D not certain. Between the trimmed V and J ends, which lost 6 bases and 0 bases, there was a span of 18 bases. The length of the CDR3 is 17 residues. CDR1 is SGHAT, CDR2 FQNNGV, per germline. CDR3 nucleotide sequence: TGTGCCAGCAGACCGGCCTGGCGTTCGAGCTCTGGAAACACCATATATTTT. It translates to CASRPAWRSSSGNTIYF. Combining the CDR3 with reference TRBV11-2 and TRBJ1-3 gives the whole variable domain EAGVAQSPRYKIIEKRQSVAFWCNPISGHATLYWYQQILGQGPKLLIQFQNNGVVDDSQLPKDRFSAERLKGVDSTLKIQPAKLEDSAVYLCASRPAWRSSSGNTIYFGEGSWLTVV.

About this clone itself: This CDR3 is also generated by other DNA sequences in the sample. CDR3 loop: CASSLGTSGLTDTQYF. In nucleotides, the CDR3 is TGCGCCAGCAGCTTAGGGACTAGCGGACTCACAGATACGCAGTATTTT. The chain couples TRBV5-1 to TRBJ2-3, with 11 bases identical to TRBD2. There are 16 residues in the CDR3. Germline CDR1 SGHRS, CDR2 YFSETQ. V lost 2 bases, J lost 2 bases, and 4 bases stayed unmatched.

A single count supports this clone. This chain uses TRBV19 with TRBJ2-7; 7 bases are shared with TRBD2. CDR3 length: 13 residues. Germline trimming cut 4 bases from V and 7 bases from J; bases unmatched to any gene: 7. The germline gives CDR1 LNHDA, CDR2 SQIVND (reference sequence). CDR3 sequence: CASSNSGTFEQYF. In DNA, the CDR3 is TGTGCCAGTAGTAACAGCGGGACCTTTGAGCAGTACTTC.

The DNA for the CDR3 is TGTGCCTGGAGTCAGGGGAACTATGGCTACACCTTC. Translation: CAWSQGNYGYTF. The chain couples TRBV30 to TRBJ1-2; TRBD1 is a possible D gene (6 bases). The V gene's germline CDR1 is GTSNPN and CDR2 SVGIG (reference sequence). V lost 2 bases to trimming and J lost 2 bases, with 6 bases between them. This CDR3 contains 12 residues. Together with reference TRBV30 and TRBJ1-2, the CDR3 gives the full variable domain: SQTIHQWPATLVQPVGSPLSLECTVEGTSNPNLYWYRQAAGRGLQLLFYSVGIGQISSEVPQNLSASRPQDRQFILSSKKLLLSDSGFYLCAWSQGNYGYTFGSGTRLTVV.

V is TRBV29-1 and J is TRBJ2-3; D is tentatively TRBD1 or TRBD2 (7 bases each). The germline V gene encodes CDR1 SQVTM and CDR2 ANQGSEA. V shed 8 bases and J shed 4 bases, with 19 bases lying between them. This CDR3 is built from 14 residues. The CDR3 loop is CSIHRGGAADTQYF. The CDR3 DNA reads TGCAGCATACACAGGGGAGGGGCGGCAGATACGCAGTATTTT.

The rearrangement joins TRBV5-5 to TRBJ1-4; TRBD1 aligns across 10 bases. CDR3 size: 15 residues. Per germline, CDR1 SGHKS and CDR2 YYEKEE (reference sequence). Losses at the gene ends were 0 bases for V and 8 bases for J; bases not matched to a gene: 4. The CDR3 DNA is TGTGCCAGCAGCTTGGTTACGGGACAGGGGGAAAAACTGTTTTTT. Translated: CASSLVTGQGEKLFF. The full variable domain, with the rest looked up from reference TRBV5-5 and TRBJ1-4, is DAGVTQSPTHLIKTRGQQVTLRCSPISGHKSVSWYQQVLGQGPQFIFQYYEKEERGRGNFPDRFSARQFPNYSSELNVNALLLGDSALYLCASSLVTGQGEKLFFGSGTQLSVL.

The V and J genes are TRBV7-8 and TRBJ1-5, with a weak D call TRBD1 (5 bases). The CDR3 consists of 15 residues. Trimming took 5 bases from V and 3 from J, leaving 14 bases between them. Germline CDR1 SGHVS, CDR2 FQNEAQ. As DNA, the CDR3 is TGTGCCAGCAGCCACCTCGACAGCTACAATCAGCCCCAGCATTTT. As protein: CASSHLDSYNQPQHF.

The chain couples TRBV5-1 to TRBJ2-7, with 8 bases that match TRBD1. The CDR3 is 14 residues long. V trimming: 3 bases; J trimming: 2 bases; junction bases outside the gene matches: 4. The germline gives CDR1 SGHRS, CDR2 YFSETQ. CDR3 in DNA: TGCGCCAGCAGCTCGGACAGGGTTACCTACGAGCAGTACTTC. This encodes CASSSDRVTYEQYF.

The gene calls are TRBV7-8 and TRBJ2-3; 13 positions match TRBD2. Germline V gene sequence: CDR1 SGHVS, CDR2 FQNEAQ. This CDR3 has 14 amino acids. V was clipped by 5 bases and J by 8 bases; unmatched bases: 4. CDR3: CASSGLAGAGTQYF. The CDR3 region has the DNA TGTGCCAGCAGCGGACTAGCGGGAGCAGGTACGCAGTATTTT.